These T cell receptor beta chains were read from a single sample in a study of cytomegalovirus exposure and HLA in healthy donors. Assay: immunoSEQ multiplex PCR; the TCRdb copy retains only in-frame clones and omits some. The sample lists hundreds of thousands of clones, about 85% occurring once. The sequencing input was PBMCs. All receptors derive from a girl aged 2-15 years in good health and CMV-seronegative. CDR3s include the opening cysteine and the closing phenylalanine or tryptophan. A D gene is named only where the DNA matches it firmly. Size tells how often a clone was seen (once, few, many) or the class of an expanded clone, and some rows leave it out.

clone_size: -; d_call: -; v_call: TRBV25-1; j_call: TRBJ2-1; cdr3_aa: CASTTGHYNEQFF; cdr3_nt: TGTGCCAGCACGACCGGACACTACAATGAGCAGTTCTTC
clone_size: few; d_call: TRBD2; v_call: TRBV4-2; j_call: TRBJ2-5; cdr3_aa: CASSQASGVGETQYF; cdr3_nt: TGTGCCAGCAGCCAGGCTAGCGGGGTAGGGGAGACCCAGTACTTC
clone_size: -; d_call: -; v_call: TRBV7-3; j_call: TRBJ2-2; cdr3_aa: CASSSDSSTGELFF; cdr3_nt: TGTGCCAGCAGCTCCGACAGTTCTACCGGGGAGCTGTTTTTT
clone_size: -; d_call: TRBD1; v_call: TRBV6-1; j_call: TRBJ1-2; cdr3_aa: CASSNRGGYGYTF; cdr3_nt: TGTGCCAGCAGCAACAGGGGTGGCTATGGCTACACCTTC
clone_size: -; d_call: -; v_call: TRBV11-3; j_call: TRBJ2-1; cdr3_aa: CASSLEGAYNEQFF; cdr3_nt: TGTGCCAGCAGCTTAGAGGGAGCCTACAATGAGCAGTTCTTC
clone_size: -; d_call: TRBD1; v_call: TRBV30; j_call: TRBJ1-4; cdr3_aa: CAWRPGQGGSGEKLFF; cdr3_nt: TGTGCCTGGAGGCCGGGACAGGGAGGATCAGGTGAAAAACTGTTTTTT
clone_size: -; d_call: TRBD2; v_call: TRBV25-1; j_call: TRBJ2-7; cdr3_aa: CASSPGGGSYEQYF; cdr3_nt: TGTGCCAGCAGCCCCGGGGGGGGATCCTACGAGCAGTACTTC
clone_size: -; d_call: TRBD1; v_call: TRBV4-2; j_call: TRBJ2-3; cdr3_aa: CASSQGIYDRGQDTQYF; cdr3_nt: TGTGCCAGCAGCCAAGGGATCTACGACAGGGGGCAGGATACGCAGTATTTT
clone_size: -; d_call: -; v_call: TRBV21-1; j_call: TRBJ2-7; cdr3_aa: CASSKGQGLHEQYF; cdr3_nt: TGTGCCAGCAGCAAAGGACAGGGTTTGCACGAGCAGTACTTC
clone_size: -; d_call: -; v_call: TRBV11-2; j_call: TRBJ1-5; cdr3_aa: CASSLDEWSQPQHF; cdr3_nt: TGTGCCAGCAGCTTAGATGAGTGGAGCCAGCCCCAGCATTTT
clone_size: -; d_call: -; v_call: TRBV6-1; j_call: TRBJ2-5; cdr3_aa: CASSDGGSQETQYF; cdr3_nt: TGTGCCAGCAGTGATGGGGGCTCCCAAGAGACCCAGTACTTC
clone_size: -; d_call: -; v_call: TRBV5-4; j_call: TRBJ2-1; cdr3_aa: CASSLGGSNEQFF; cdr3_nt: TGTGCCAGCAGCTTGGGAGGGTCCAATGAGCAGTTCTTC
clone_size: -; d_call: TRBD1; v_call: TRBV7-9; j_call: TRBJ2-7; cdr3_aa: CASSPKDGTETYEQYF; cdr3_nt: TGTGCCAGCAGCCCTAAAGATGGGACAGAGACCTACGAGCAGTACTTC
clone_size: -; d_call: TRBD1; v_call: TRBV11-3; j_call: TRBJ1-1; cdr3_aa: CASSLRGTGDTNTEAFF; cdr3_nt: TGTGCCAGCAGCCTAAGGGGGACAGGGGATACGAACACTGAAGCTTTCTTT
clone_size: -; d_call: -; v_call: TRBV16; j_call: TRBJ1-3; cdr3_aa: CASSPVVNSGNTIYF; cdr3_nt: TGTGCCAGCAGCCCGGTGGTCAACTCTGGAAACACCATATATTTT
clone_size: -; d_call: TRBD2; v_call: TRBV5-1; j_call: TRBJ2-5; cdr3_aa: CASSLLSSGETQYF; cdr3_nt: TGCGCCAGCAGCTTGTTGTCTAGCGGGGAGACCCAGTACTTC
clone_size: -; d_call: -; v_call: TRBV6-1; j_call: TRBJ1-1; cdr3_aa: CASTPPREAFF; cdr3_nt: TGTGCCAGCACCCCTCCCAGGGAAGCTTTCTTT
clone_size: -; d_call: TRBD2; v_call: TRBV5-8; j_call: TRBJ2-1; cdr3_aa: CASSQLARVDEQFF; cdr3_nt: TGTGCCAGCAGCCAACTAGCGCGGGTTGATGAGCAGTTCTTC
clone_size: -; d_call: -; v_call: TRBV5-1; j_call: TRBJ1-3; cdr3_aa: CASSLEHRSSGNTIYF; cdr3_nt: TGCGCCAGCAGCTTGGAACACCGATCCTCTGGAAACACCATATATTTT
clone_size: -; d_call: -; v_call: TRBV19; j_call: TRBJ1-2; cdr3_aa: CASSIMAGMDGYTF; cdr3_nt: TGTGCCAGTAGTATAATGGCGGGTATGGATGGCTACACCTTC
clone_size: -; d_call: TRBD1; v_call: TRBV19; j_call: TRBJ1-1; cdr3_aa: CASSIYAGGQANTEAFF; cdr3_nt: TGTGCCAGTAGTATTTATGCAGGGGGGCAGGCGAACACTGAAGCTTTCTTT
clone_size: -; d_call: TRBD1; v_call: TRBV30; j_call: TRBJ2-7; cdr3_aa: CAWSWQGAGEQYF; cdr3_nt: TGTGCCTGGAGTTGGCAGGGGGCAGGAGAGCAGTACTTC
clone_size: -; d_call: TRBD2; v_call: TRBV5-4; j_call: TRBJ2-1; cdr3_aa: CASTGTSAGNEQFF; cdr3_nt: TGTGCCAGCACCGGGACTAGTGCGGGCAATGAGCAGTTCTTC
clone_size: -; d_call: TRBD2; v_call: TRBV19; j_call: TRBJ2-7; cdr3_aa: CASSITGTRIYEQYF; cdr3_nt: TGTGCCAGTAGTATAACCGGGACTAGAATCTACGAGCAGTACTTC